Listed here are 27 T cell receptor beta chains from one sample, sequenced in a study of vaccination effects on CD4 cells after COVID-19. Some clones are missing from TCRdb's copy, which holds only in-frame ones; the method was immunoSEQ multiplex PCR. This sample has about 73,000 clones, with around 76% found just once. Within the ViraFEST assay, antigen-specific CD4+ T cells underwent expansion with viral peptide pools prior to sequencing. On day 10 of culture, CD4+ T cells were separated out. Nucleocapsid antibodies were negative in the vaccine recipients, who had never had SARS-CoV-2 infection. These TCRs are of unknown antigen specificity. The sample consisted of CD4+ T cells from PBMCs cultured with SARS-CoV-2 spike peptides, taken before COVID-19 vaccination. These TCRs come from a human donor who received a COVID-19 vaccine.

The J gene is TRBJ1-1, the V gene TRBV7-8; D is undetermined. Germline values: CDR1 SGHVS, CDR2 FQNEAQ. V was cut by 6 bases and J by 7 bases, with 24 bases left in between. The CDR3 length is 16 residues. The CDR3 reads CASSYSRVPGIVEAFF. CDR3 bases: TGTGCCAGCAGTTACTCTCGGGTTCCGGGGATTGTTGAAGCTTTCTTT.

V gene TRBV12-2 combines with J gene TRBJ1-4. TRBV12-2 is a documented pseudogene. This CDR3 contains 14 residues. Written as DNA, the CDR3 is TGTGCAAGTCGCGGTCAGGAGGAGAATGAAAAACTGTTTTTT. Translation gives CASRGQEENEKLFF.

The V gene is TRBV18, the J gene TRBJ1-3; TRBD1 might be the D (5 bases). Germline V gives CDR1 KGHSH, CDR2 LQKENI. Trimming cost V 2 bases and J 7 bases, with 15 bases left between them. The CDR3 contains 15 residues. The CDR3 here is CASSPNGGYDNTIYF. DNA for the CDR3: TGTGCCAGCTCACCAAACGGGGGATATGACAACACCATATATTTT.

CDR3 protein: CASSGQGVTGELFF. CDR3 sequence (DNA): TGTGCCAGCTCTGGACAGGGTGTTACCGGGGAGCTGTTTTTT. This chain links TRBV6-5 with TRBJ2-2; TRBD1 agrees at 8 bases. With V trimmed by 8 bases and J by 5 bases, 7 bases remained unmatched. The CDR3 consists of 14 residues. Germline values: CDR1 MNHEY, CDR2 SVGAGI.

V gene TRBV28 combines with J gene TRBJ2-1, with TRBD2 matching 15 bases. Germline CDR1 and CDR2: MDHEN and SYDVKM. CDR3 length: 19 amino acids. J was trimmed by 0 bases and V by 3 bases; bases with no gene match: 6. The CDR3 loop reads CASSFSGLAGGSSYNEQFF. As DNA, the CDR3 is TGTGCCAGCAGTTTTTCGGGACTAGCGGGGGGCAGCTCCTACAATGAGCAGTTCTTC. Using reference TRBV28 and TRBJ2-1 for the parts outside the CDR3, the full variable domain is DVKVTQSSRYLVKRTGEKVFLECVQDMDHENMFWYRQDPGLGLRLIYFSYDVKMKEKGDIPEGYSVSREKKERFSLILESASTNQTSMYLCASSFSGLAGGSSYNEQFFGPGTRLTVL.

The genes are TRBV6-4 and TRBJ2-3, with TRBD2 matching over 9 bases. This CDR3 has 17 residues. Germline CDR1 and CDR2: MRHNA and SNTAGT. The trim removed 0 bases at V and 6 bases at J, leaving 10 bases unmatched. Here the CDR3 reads CASSDSAAGGPGDTQYF. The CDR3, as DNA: TGTGCCAGCAGTGACTCGGCTGCGGGGGGGCCAGGGGATACGCAGTATTTT.

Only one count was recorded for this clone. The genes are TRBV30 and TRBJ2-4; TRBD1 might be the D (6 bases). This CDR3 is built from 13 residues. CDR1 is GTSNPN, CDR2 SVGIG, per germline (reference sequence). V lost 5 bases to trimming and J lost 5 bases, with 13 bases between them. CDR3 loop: CAWQTGLENIQYF. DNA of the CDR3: TGTGCCTGGCAAACAGGGCTTGAAAACATTCAGTACTTC. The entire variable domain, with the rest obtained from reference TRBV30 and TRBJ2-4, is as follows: SQTIHQWPATLVQPVGSPLSLECTVEGTSNPNLYWYRQAAGRGLQLLFYSVGIGQISSEVPQNLSASRPQDRQFILSSKKLLLSDSGFYLCAWQTGLENIQYFGAGTRLSVL.

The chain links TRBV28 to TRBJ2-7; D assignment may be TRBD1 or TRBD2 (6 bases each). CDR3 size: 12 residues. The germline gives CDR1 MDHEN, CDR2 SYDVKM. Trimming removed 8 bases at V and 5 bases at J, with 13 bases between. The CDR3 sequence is CASQQGGHEQYV. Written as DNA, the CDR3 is TGTGCCAGCCAACAGGGAGGTCACGAGCAGTACGTC.

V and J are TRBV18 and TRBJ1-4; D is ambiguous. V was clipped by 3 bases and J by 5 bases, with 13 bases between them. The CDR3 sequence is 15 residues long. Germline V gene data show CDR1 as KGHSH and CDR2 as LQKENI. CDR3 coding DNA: TGTGCCAGCTCACCCAACCTGGACCGGAATGAAAAACTGTTTTTT. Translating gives CASSPNLDRNEKLFF.

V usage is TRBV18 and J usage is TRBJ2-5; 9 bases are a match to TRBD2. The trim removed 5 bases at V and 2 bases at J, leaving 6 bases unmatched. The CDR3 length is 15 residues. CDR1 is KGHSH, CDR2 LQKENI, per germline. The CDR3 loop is CASSSTSGPQETQYF. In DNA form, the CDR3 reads TGTGCCAGCTCATCGACTAGCGGACCGCAAGAGACCCAGTACTTC.

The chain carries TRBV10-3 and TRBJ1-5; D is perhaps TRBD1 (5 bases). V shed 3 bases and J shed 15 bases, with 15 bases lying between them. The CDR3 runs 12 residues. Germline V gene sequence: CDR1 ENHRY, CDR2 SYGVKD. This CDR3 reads CAISDLDSPWHF. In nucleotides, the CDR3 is TGTGCCATCAGTGATCTCGACAGTCCTTGGCATTTT.

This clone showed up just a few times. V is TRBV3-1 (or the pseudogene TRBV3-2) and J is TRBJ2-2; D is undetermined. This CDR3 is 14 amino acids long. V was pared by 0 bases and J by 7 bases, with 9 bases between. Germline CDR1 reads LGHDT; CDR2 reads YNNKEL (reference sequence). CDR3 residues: CASSQDGRVGELFF. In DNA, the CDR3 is TGTGCCAGCAGCCAAGATGGACGCGTCGGGGAGCTGTTTTTT.

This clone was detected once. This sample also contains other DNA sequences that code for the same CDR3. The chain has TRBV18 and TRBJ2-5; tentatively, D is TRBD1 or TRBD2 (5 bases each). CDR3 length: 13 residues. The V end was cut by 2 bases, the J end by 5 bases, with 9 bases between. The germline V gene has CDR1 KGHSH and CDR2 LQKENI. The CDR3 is CASSPNWGETQYF. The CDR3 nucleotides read TGTGCCAGCTCACCAAATTGGGGGGAGACCCAGTACTTC.

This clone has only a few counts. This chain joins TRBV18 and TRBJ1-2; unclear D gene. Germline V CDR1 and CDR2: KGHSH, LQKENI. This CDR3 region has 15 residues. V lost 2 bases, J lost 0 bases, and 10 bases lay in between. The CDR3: CASSPARGPNYGYTF. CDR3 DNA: TGTGCCAGCTCACCAGCACGGGGTCCTAACTATGGCTACACCTTC.

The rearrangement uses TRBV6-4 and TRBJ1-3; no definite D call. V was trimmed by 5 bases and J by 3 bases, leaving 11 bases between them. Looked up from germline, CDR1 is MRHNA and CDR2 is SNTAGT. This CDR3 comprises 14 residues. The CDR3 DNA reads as TGTGCCAGCAGTCCGACTACGGGTGGAAACACCATATATTTT. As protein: CASSPTTGGNTIYF.

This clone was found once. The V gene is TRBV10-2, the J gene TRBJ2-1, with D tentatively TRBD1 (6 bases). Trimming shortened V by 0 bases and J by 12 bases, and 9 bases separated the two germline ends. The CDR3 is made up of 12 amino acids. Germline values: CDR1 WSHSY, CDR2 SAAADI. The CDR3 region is CASSESWTAQFF. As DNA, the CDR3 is TGCGCCAGCAGTGAGTCTTGGACAGCGCAGTTCTTC.

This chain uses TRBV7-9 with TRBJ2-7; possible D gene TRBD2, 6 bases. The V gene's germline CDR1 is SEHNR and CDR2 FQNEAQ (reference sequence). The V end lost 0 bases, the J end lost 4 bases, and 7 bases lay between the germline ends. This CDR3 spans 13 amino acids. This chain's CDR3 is CASSLAGGYEQYV. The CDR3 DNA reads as TGTGCCAGCAGCTTAGCGGGGGGTTACGAGCAGTACGTC.

The CDR3 sequence: CASSLGTGYEKLFF. As DNA, the CDR3 is TGTGCCAGCAGCTTAGGGACAGGGTATGAAAAACTGTTTTTT. This rearrangement joins TRBV7-8 to TRBJ1-4, with 8 bases aligning to TRBD1. The CDR3 spans 14 residues. Unmatched junction bases numbered 1, after V lost 1 base and J lost 6 bases. The germline V gene has CDR1 SGHVS and CDR2 FQNEAQ.

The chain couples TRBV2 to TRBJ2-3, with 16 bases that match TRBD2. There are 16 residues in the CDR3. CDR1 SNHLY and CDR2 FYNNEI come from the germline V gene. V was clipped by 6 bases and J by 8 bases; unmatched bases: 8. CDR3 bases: TGTGCCAGCAGACTGGGACTAGCGGGGGGGCCCGGTACGCAGTATTTT. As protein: CASRLGLAGGPGTQYF.

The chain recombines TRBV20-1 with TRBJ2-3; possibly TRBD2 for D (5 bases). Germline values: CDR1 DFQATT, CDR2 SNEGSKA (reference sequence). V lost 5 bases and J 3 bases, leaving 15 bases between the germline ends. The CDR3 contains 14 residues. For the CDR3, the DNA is TGCAGTGCTCGTGACCGGACGGGGACAGATACGCAGTATTTT. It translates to CSARDRTGTDTQYF.

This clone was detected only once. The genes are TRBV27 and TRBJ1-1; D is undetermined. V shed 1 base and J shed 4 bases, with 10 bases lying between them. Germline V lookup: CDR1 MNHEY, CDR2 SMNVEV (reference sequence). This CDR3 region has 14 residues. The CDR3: CASSLYGQGTEAFF. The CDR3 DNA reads TGTGCCAGCAGTTTATATGGGCAAGGCACTGAAGCTTTCTTT.

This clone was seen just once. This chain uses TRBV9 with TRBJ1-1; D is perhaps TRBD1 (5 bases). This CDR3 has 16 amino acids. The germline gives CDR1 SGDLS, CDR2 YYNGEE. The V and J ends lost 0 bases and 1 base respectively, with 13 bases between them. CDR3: CASSVVIGAGNTEAFF. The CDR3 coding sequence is TGTGCCAGCAGCGTAGTAATAGGGGCAGGGAACACTGAAGCTTTCTTT.

The CDR3 sequence is CASSRLAGETQYF. The CDR3 coding sequence is TGTGCCAGCTCACGACTAGCGGGGGAGACCCAGTACTTC. The V call is TRBV18, the J call TRBJ2-5; 11 nucleotides align to TRBD2. V lost 4 bases and J lost 5; bases outside the gene matches: 0. The CDR3 length is 13 residues. Per the germline V gene, CDR1 is KGHSH and CDR2 is LQKENI. The full variable domain, in which reference TRBV18 and TRBJ2-5 provide the parts outside the CDR3, is NAGVMQNPRHLVRRRGQEARLRCSPMKGHSHVYWYRQLPEEGLKFMVYLQKENIIDESGMPKERFSAEFPKEGPSILRIQQVVRGDSAAYFCASSRLAGETQYFGPGTRLLVL.

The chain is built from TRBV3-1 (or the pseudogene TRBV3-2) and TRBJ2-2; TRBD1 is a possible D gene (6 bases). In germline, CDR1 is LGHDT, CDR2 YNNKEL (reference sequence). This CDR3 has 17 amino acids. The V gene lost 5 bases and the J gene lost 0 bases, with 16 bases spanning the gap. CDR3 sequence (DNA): TGTGCCAGCAGCGCGCCAAACAGGGCCCCGAACACCGGGGAGCTGTTTTTT. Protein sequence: CASSAPNRAPNTGELFF.

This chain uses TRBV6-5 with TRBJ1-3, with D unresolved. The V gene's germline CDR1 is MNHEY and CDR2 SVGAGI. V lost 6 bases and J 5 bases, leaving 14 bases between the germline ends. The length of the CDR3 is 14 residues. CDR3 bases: TGTGCCAGCAGGTCGTTCGGAAAGCGAAACACCATATATTTT. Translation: CASRSFGKRNTIYF.

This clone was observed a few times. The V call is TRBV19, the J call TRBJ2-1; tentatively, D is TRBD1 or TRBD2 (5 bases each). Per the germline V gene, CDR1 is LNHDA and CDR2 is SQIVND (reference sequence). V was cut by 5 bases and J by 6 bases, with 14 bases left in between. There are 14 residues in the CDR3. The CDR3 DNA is TGTGCCAGTAGTGAGGGGTCGATCAGCAATGAGCAGTTCTTC. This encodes CASSEGSISNEQFF.

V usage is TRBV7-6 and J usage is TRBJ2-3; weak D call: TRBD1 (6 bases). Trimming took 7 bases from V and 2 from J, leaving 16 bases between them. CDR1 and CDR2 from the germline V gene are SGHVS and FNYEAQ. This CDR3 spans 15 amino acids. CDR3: CASTPSGVPTDTQYF. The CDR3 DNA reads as TGTGCCAGCACCCCATCAGGGGTCCCCACAGATACGCAGTATTTT.